The 16 T cell receptor beta chains given below trace back to one sample, sequenced in a study of blood T cell repertoires in COVID-19. Profiled with immunoSEQ multiplex PCR; TCRdb holds only in-frame clones, not every one. This sample has about 220,000 clones, with 85% to 90% found just once. Sequenced: PBMCs or T cells enriched from blood (not recorded which). Receptors were obtained from a woman between 18 and 29 years old in a cohort exposed to, infected with or recovered from COVID-19 (not recorded which).

The CDR3 reads CASSYSRWGDTEAFF. The DNA for the CDR3 is TGTGCCAGCAGTTACTCTCGGTGGGGGGACACTGAAGCTTTCTTT. The V and J genes are TRBV6-5 and TRBJ1-1; weak D call: TRBD1 (5 bases). Trimming took 0 bases from V and 3 from J, leaving 11 bases between them. CDR1 and CDR2 from the germline V gene are MNHEY and SVGAGI. This CDR3 is built from 15 residues.

This chain connects TRBV6-5 to TRBJ2-3; D call uncertain. Germline CDR1 is MNHEY and CDR2 is SVGAGI. Trimming removed 4 bases from V and 6 bases from J, with 8 bases in between. CDR3 length: 12 amino acids. Written as DNA, the CDR3 is TGTGCCAGCAGTTCTACCCTGGATACGCAGTATTTT. It is translated as CASSSTLDTQYF.

V usage is TRBV10-3 and J usage is TRBJ1-1; a possible D gene is TRBD1 (5 bases). The CDR3 runs 16 residues. Trimming stripped 4 bases from V and 0 bases from J, with 15 bases between. Germline CDR1 and CDR2: ENHRY and SYGVKD. Here the CDR3 DNA reads TGTGCCATCAGTGGCTTTAAAGGGGCTATGAACACTGAAGCTTTCTTT. Protein sequence: CAISGFKGAMNTEAFF.

V usage is TRBV15 and J usage is TRBJ1-5, with 7 bases identical to TRBD1. Germline values: CDR1 LNHNV, CDR2 YYDKDF (reference sequence). J lost 5 bases, V lost 0 bases, and 4 bases had no gene match. The CDR3 runs 15 residues. CDR3 residues: CATSRDRQGDQPQHF. The CDR3 region has the DNA TGTGCCACCAGCAGAGATCGACAGGGAGATCAGCCCCAGCATTTT.

This clone was observed once. V and J are TRBV11-3 and TRBJ1-5; weak D call: TRBD1 (6 bases). This CDR3 has 13 amino acids. V was cut by 5 bases and J by 8 bases, with 13 bases left in between. Germline values: CDR1 SGHNT, CDR2 YENEEA. The CDR3 nucleotides are TGTGCCAGCAGCGTCCTACAGGGTAAGCCCCAGCATTTT. Its protein product is CASSVLQGKPQHF.

The chain has TRBV3-1 (or the pseudogene TRBV3-2) and TRBJ1-1, with D maybe TRBD1 (5 bases). Trimming left V 2 bases short and J 0 bases short, with 10 bases between. Germline V gene sequence: CDR1 LGHDT, CDR2 YNNKEL (reference sequence). The CDR3 loop spans 15 amino acids. CDR3: CASSQQGGMNTEAFF. The CDR3 region has the DNA TGTGCCAGCAGCCAACAGGGTGGGATGAACACTGAAGCTTTCTTT.

The chain links TRBV18 to TRBJ2-7; perhaps TRBD2 as D (6 bases). The CDR3 totals 14 residues. CDR1 KGHSH and CDR2 LQKENI come from the germline V gene. V was trimmed by 6 bases and J by 6 bases, leaving 18 bases between them. The CDR3 sequence is CASSGSGGRIEQYF. The CDR3 DNA sequence: TGTGCCAGCTCGGGATCTGGGGGGAGGATCGAGCAGTACTTC.

The rearrangement links TRBV7-6 to TRBJ2-3; 10 nucleotides agree with TRBD1. The CDR3 runs 16 residues. Germline assignment: CDR1 SGHVS and CDR2 FNYEAQ. Trimming cost V 1 base and J 2 bases; bases outside gene matches: 3. CDR3 bases: TGTGCCAGCAGCTTAGGACAGGGGGCTTTCACAGATACGCAGTATTTT. Protein sequence: CASSLGQGAFTDTQYF. The whole variable domain, remainder taken from reference TRBV7-6 and TRBJ2-3, is GAGVSQSPRYKVTKRGQDVALRCDPISGHVSLYWYRQALGQGPEFLTYFNYEAQQDKSGLPNDRFSAERPEGSISTLTIQRTEQRDSAMYRCASSLGQGAFTDTQYFGPGTRLTVL.

The chain carries TRBV6-5 and TRBJ1-2; 7 bases line up with TRBD1. This CDR3 comprises 13 residues. V trimming: 6 bases; J trimming: 2 bases; junction bases outside the gene matches: 3. Germline V CDR1 and CDR2: MNHEY, SVGAGI. CDR3 region: CASSPDRNYGYTF. DNA of the CDR3: TGTGCCAGCAGCCCGGACAGGAACTATGGCTACACCTTC.

This clone was observed a single time. This chain links TRBV2 with TRBJ2-2; TRBD1 is a possible D gene (5 bases). CDR1 SNHLY and CDR2 FYNNEI come from the germline V gene. The CDR3 has 12 residues. Deletions cut 3 bases from V and 6 bases from J, with 5 bases between. CDR3 protein: CASSEGPGELFF. The DNA of the CDR3 is TGTGCCAGCAGTGAGGGGCCCGGGGAGCTGTTTTTT. The full variable domain, with the rest looked up from reference TRBV2 and TRBJ2-2, is EPEVTQTPSHQVTQMGQEVILRCVPISNHLYFYWYRQILGQKVEFLVSFYNNEISEKSEIFDDQFSVERPDGSNFTLKIRSTKLEDSAMYFCASSEGPGELFFGEGSRLTVL.

The chain couples TRBV24-1 to TRBJ2-3; possible D gene TRBD1, 5 bases. The V gene lost 1 base and the J gene lost 0 bases, with 10 bases spanning the gap. Looked up from germline, CDR1 is KGHDR and CDR2 is SFDVKD. CDR3 length: 16 amino acids. The CDR3 bases are TGTGCCACCAGTGATTTCGACAGCCTTAGCACAGATACGCAGTATTTT. Its protein product is CATSDFDSLSTDTQYF.

CDR3 DNA: TGTGCCAGCACCGCCGGAGGTGAGCAGTTCTTC. Translation gives CASTAGGEQFF. The rearrangement uses TRBV9 and TRBJ2-1; possible D gene TRBD2, 5 bases. Per germline, CDR1 SGDLS and CDR2 YYNGEE. This CDR3 is built from 11 residues. Deletions cut 6 bases from V and 9 bases from J, with 10 bases between.

The chain uses TRBV5-1 and TRBJ2-5; maybe TRBD1 (5 bases). V dropped 2 bases and J dropped 3 bases, with 11 bases sitting between them. The length of the CDR3 is 14 residues. Germline CDR1 SGHRS, CDR2 YFSETQ. As DNA, the CDR3 is TGCGCCAGCAGCTTCAGGGAATTGGAAGAGACCCAGTACTTC. Protein sequence: CASSFRELEETQYF.

V gene TRBV4-1 combines with J gene TRBJ1-1, with D perhaps matching TRBD1 (6 bases). The germline V gene has CDR1 MGHRA and CDR2 YSYEKL. This CDR3 is 16 amino acids long. V was trimmed by 2 bases and J by 3 bases, leaving 16 bases between them. CDR3 region: CASSQYGGRGDTEAFF. Written as DNA, the CDR3 is TGCGCCAGCAGCCAATATGGGGGCCGGGGGGACACTGAAGCTTTCTTT.

The chain couples TRBV19 to TRBJ2-3, with TRBD1 identical over 8 bases. CDR1 and CDR2 from the germline V gene are LNHDA and SQIVND (reference sequence). CDR3 length equals 17 residues. V was clipped by 5 bases and J by 2 bases; unmatched bases: 12. DNA of the CDR3: TGTGCCAGTAGTGCCGACAGGGGTGGGTTCTCCACAGATACGCAGTATTTT. Translation gives CASSADRGGFSTDTQYF.

J is TRBJ1-2 and V is TRBV14; tentatively, D is TRBD1 (6 bases). The germline V gene encodes CDR1 SGHDN and CDR2 FVKESK. V lost 3 bases and J lost 4, with 9 bases in between. The CDR3 consists of 13 residues. CDR3 protein: CASSQDSLYGYTF. CDR3 DNA: TGTGCCAGCAGCCAGGACAGCCTCTATGGCTACACCTTC.